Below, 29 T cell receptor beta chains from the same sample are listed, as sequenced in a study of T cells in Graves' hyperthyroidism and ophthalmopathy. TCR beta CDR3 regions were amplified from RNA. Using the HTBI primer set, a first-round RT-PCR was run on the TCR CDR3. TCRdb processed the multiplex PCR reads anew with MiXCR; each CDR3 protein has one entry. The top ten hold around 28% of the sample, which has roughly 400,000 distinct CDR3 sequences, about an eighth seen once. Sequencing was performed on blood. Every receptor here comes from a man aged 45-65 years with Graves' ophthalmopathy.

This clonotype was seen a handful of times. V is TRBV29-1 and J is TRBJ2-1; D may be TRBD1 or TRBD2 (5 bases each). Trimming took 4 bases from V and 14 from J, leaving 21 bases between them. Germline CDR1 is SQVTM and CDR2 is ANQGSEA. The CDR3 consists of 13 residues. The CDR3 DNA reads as TGCAGCGTTGCCATGATTGCTTCCGGGGACGAGTTCTTC. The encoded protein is CSVAMIASGDEFF.

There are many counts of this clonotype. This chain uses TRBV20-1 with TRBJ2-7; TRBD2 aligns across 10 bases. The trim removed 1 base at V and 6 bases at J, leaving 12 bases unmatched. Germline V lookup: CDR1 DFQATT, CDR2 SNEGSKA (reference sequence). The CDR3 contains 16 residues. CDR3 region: CSARGASGRPVGEQYF. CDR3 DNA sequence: TGCAGTGCTAGAGGGGCTAGCGGGAGACCCGTCGGCGAGCAGTACTTC.

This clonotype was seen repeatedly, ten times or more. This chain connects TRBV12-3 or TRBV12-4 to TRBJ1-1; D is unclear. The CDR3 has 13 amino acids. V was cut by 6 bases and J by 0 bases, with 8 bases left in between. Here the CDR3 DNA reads TGTGCCAGCAGACAAACTATGAACACTGAAGCTTTCTTT. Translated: CASRQTMNTEAFF.

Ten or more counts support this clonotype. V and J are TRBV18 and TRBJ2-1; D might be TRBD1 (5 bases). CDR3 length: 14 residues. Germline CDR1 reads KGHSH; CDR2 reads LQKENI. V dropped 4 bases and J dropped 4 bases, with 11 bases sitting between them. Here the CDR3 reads CASSQKGVYNEQFF. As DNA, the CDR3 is TGTGCCAGCTCACAGAAAGGGGTATACAATGAGCAGTTCTTC. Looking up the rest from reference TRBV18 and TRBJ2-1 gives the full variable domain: NAGVMQNPRHLVRRRGQEARLRCSPMKGHSHVYWYRQLPEEGLKFMVYLQKENIIDESGMPKERFSAEFPKEGPSILRIQQVVRGDSAAYFCASSQKGVYNEQFFGPGTRLTVL.

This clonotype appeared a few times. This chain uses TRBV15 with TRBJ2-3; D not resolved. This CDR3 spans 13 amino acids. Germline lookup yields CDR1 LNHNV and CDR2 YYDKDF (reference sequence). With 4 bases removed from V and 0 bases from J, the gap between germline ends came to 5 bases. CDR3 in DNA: TGTGCCACCAGCATGCAGAGCACAGATACGCAGTATTTT. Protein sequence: CATSMQSTDTQYF.

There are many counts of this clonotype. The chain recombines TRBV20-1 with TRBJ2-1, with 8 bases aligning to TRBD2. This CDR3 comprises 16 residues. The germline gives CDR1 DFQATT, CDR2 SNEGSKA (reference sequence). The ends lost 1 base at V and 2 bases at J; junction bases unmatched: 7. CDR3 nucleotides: TGCAGTGCTAGAGCCGGACTAGCTATGACCTACAATGAGCAGTTCTTC. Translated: CSARAGLAMTYNEQFF.

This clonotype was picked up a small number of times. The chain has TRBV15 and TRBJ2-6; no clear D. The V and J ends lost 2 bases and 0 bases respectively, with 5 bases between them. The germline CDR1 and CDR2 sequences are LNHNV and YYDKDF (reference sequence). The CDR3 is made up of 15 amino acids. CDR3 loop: CATSRRNSGANVLTF. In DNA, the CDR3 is TGTGCCACCAGCAGACGGAACTCTGGGGCCAACGTCCTGACTTTC. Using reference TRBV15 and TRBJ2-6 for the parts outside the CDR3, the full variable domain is DAMVIQNPRYQVTQFGKPVTLSCSQTLNHNVMYWYQQKSSQAPKLLFHYYDKDFNNEADTPDNFQSRRPNTSFCFLDIRSPGLGDTAMYLCATSRRNSGANVLTFGAGSRLTVL.

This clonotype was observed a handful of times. CDR3 residues: CASSLESSGNSYNEQFF. CDR3 coding DNA: TGTGCCAGCAGCTTAGAGTCTAGCGGGAACTCCTACAATGAGCAGTTCTTC. This chain uses TRBV7-2 with TRBJ2-1, with 9 bases fitting TRBD2. Trimming at V came to 1 base and at J to 0 bases, leaving 4 bases not matched to a gene. Per germline, CDR1 SGHTA and CDR2 FQGNSA. This CDR3 contains 17 residues. Drawing the rest from reference TRBV7-2 and TRBJ2-1, the complete variable domain is GAGVSQSPSNKVTEKGKDVELRCDPISGHTALYWYRQSLGQGLEFLIYFQGNSAPDKSGLPSDRFSAERTGGSVSTLTIQRTQQEDSAVYLCASSLESSGNSYNEQFFGPGTRLTVL.

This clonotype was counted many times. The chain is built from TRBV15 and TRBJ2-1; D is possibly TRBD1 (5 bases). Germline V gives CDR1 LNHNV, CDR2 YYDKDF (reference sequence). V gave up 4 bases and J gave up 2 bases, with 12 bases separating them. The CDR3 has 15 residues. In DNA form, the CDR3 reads TGTGCCACCAGCAATCCAGGGATCACCTACAATGAGCAGTTCTTC. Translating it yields CATSNPGITYNEQFF.

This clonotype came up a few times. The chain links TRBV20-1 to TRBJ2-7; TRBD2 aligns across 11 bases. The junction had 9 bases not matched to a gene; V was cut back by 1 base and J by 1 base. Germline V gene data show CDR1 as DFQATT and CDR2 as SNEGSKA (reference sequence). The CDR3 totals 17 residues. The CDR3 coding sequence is TGCAGTGCTAGAGTAGGTGGGACTAGCGGAAATTCCTACGAGCAGTACTTC. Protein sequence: CSARVGGTSGNSYEQYF.

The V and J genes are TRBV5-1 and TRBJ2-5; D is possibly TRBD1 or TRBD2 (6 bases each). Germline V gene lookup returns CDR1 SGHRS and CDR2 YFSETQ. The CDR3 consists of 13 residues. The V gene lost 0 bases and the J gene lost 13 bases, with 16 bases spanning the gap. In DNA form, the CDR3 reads TGCGCCAGCAGCTTGGCCGGGGGCCAGGTTCTGTACTTC. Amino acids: CASSLAGGQVLYF.

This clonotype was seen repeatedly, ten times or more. The CDR3 is CASSLAQTGMNTEAFF. The CDR3 nucleotides read TGTGCCAGCAGCTTAGCGCAGACAGGAATGAACACTGAAGCTTTCTTT. The chain employs TRBV7-9 and TRBJ1-1; D possibly corresponds to TRBD1 (6 bases). The V gene's germline CDR1 is SEHNR and CDR2 FQNEAQ (reference sequence). The V gene lost 0 bases and the J gene lost 0 bases, with 11 bases spanning the gap. The CDR3 runs 16 residues.

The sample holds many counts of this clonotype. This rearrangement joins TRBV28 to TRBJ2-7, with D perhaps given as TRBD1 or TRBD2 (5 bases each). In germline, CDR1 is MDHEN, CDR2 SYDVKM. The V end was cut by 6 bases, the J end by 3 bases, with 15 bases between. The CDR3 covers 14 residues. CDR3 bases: TGTGCCAGCAGAACGGGACCACAGTTCTACGAGCAGTACTTC. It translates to CASRTGPQFYEQYF.

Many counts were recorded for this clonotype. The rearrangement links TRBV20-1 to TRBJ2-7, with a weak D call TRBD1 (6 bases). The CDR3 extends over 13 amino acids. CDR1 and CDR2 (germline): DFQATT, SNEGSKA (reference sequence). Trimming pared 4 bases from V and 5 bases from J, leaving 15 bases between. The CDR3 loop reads CSAIRQDVHEQYF. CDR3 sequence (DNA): TGCAGTGCTATTCGACAGGACGTCCACGAGCAGTACTTC.

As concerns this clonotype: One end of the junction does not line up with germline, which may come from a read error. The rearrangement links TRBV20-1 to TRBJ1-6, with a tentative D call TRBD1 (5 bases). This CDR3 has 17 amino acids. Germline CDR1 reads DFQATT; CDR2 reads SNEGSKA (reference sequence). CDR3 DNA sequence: TGCAGGGCTAGACCCGGGAAGGGACGGCAGGTACTCTCACCCCTCCACTTT. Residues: CRARPGKGRQVLSPLHF.

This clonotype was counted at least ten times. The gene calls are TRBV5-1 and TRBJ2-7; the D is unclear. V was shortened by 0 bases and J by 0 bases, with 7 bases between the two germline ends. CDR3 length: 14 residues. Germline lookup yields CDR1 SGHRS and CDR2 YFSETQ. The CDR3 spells CASSLDTLSYEQYF. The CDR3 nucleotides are TGCGCCAGCAGCTTGGACACCCTCTCCTACGAGCAGTACTTC.

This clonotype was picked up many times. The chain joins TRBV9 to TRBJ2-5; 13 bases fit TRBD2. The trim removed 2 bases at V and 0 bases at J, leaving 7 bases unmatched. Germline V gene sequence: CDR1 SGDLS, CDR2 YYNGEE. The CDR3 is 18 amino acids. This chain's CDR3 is CASSVALTSGGNQETQYF. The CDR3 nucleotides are TGTGCCAGCAGCGTCGCCCTGACTAGCGGGGGGAACCAAGAGACCCAGTACTTC. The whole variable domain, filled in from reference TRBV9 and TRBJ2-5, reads DSGVTQTPKHLITATGQRVTLRCSPRSGDLSVYWYQQSLDQGLQFLIQYYNGEERAKGNILERFSAQQFPDLHSELNLSSLELGDSALYFCASSVALTSGGNQETQYFGPGTRLLVL.

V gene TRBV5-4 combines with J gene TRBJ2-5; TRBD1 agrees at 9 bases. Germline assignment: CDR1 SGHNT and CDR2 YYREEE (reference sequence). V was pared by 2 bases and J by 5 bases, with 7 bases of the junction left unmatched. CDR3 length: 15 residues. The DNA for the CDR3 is TGTGCCAGCAGCTTCCGGGACAGGGAATTGGAGACCCAGTACTTC. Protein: CASSFRDRELETQYF.

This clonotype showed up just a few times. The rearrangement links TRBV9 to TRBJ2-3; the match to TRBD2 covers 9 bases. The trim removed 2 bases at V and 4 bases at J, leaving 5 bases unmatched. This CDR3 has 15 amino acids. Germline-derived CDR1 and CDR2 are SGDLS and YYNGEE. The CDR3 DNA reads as TGTGCCAGCAGCGTTAGCGGGAGTGGTTCAGATACGCAGTATTTT. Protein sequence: CASSVSGSGSDTQYF.

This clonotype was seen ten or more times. The CDR3 DNA reads TGTGCCAGCAGCTCGGGCCTCGTCTACGAGCAGTACTTC. Translated: CASSSGLVYEQYF. The V and J genes are TRBV7-2 and TRBJ2-7; D not certain. Trimming stripped 4 bases from V and 3 bases from J, with 10 bases between. This CDR3 contains 13 residues. CDR1 and CDR2 (germline): SGHTA, FQGNSA.

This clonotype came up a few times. The chain's CDR3 is CACNPGQTYEQYF. In nucleotides, the CDR3 is TGTGCCTGTAATCCGGGACAGACCTACGAGCAGTACTTC. This chain connects TRBV30 to TRBJ2-7; 7 positions match TRBD1. Unmatched junction bases numbered 7, after V lost 6 bases and J lost 2 bases. The CDR3 is made up of 13 amino acids. Germline V gene sequence: CDR1 GTSNPN, CDR2 SVGIG (reference sequence). Full variable domain (remainder filled in from reference TRBV30 and TRBJ2-7): SQTIHQWPATLVQPVGSPLSLECTVEGTSNPNLYWYRQAAGRGLQLLFYSVGIGQISSEVPQNLSASRPQDRQFILSSKKLLLSDSGFYLCACNPGQTYEQYFGPGTRLTVT.

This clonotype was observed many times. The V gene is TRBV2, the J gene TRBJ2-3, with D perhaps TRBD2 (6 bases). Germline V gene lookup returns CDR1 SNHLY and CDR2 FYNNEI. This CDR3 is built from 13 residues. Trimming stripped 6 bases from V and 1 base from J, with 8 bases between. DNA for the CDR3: TGTGCCAGCAGCCGCGGGGGCACAGATACGCAGTATTTT. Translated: CASSRGGTDTQYF.

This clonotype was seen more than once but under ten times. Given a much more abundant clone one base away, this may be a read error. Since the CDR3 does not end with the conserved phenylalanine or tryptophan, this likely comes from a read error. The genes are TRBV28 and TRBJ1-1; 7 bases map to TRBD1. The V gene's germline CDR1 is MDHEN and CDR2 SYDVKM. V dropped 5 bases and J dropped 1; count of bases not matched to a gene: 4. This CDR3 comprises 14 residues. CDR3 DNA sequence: TGTGCCAGCAGTCAACGACAGGGGAACACTGAAGCTTTCCTT. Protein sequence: CASSQRQGNTEAFL.

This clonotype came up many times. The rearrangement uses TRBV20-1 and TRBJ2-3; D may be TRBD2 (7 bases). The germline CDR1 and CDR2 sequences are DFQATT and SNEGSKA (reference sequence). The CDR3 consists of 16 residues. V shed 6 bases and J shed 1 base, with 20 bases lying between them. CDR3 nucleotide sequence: TGCAGTGCGCGGGGGCAGGGAAGGTTTGGCACAGATACGCAGTATTTT. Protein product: CSARGQGRFGTDTQYF.

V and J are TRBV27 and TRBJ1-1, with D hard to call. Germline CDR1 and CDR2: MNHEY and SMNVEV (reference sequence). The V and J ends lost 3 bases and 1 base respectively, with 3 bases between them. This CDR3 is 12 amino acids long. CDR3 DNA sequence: TGTGCCAGCAGTTTCCCGAACACTGAAGCTTTCTTT. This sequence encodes CASSFPNTEAFF.

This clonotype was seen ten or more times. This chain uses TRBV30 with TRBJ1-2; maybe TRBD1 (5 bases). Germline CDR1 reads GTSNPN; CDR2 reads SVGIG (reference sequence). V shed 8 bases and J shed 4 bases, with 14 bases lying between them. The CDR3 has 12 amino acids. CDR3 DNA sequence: TGTGCCGGACTTAGAGGGACCTATGGCTACACCTTC. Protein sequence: CAGLRGTYGYTF.

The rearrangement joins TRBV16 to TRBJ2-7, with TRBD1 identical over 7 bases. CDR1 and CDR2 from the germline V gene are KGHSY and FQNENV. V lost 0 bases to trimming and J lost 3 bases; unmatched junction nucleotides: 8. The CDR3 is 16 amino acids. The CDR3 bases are TGTGCCAGCAGCCAATCGCGAGGCAGGGGGTTCTACGAGCAGTACTTC. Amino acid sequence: CASSQSRGRGFYEQYF.

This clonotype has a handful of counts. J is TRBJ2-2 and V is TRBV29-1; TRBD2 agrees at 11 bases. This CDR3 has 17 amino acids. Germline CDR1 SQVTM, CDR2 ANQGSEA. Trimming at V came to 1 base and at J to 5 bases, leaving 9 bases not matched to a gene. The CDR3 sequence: CSVEGASGRFGTGELFF. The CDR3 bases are TGCAGCGTTGAAGGGGCTAGCGGGAGGTTTGGGACCGGGGAGCTGTTTTTT.

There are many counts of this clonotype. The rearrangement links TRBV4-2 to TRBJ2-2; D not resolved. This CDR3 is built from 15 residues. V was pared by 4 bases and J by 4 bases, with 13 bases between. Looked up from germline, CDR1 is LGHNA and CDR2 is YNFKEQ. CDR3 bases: TGTGCCAGCAGCCTCAGCCAGGCTAGCACCGGGGAGCTGTTTTTT. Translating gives CASSLSQASTGELFF.